Listed below are T cell receptor beta chains from one sample, sequenced in a study of blood T cell repertoires in COVID-19. Profiling relied on immunoSEQ multiplex PCR, and the TCRdb table lists in-frame clones only, not all of them. The table includes about 270,000 clones, around 90% detected once. Sequencing input: PBMCs or T cells enriched from blood (not recorded which). The receptors come from a woman aged 55-70 years in a cohort exposed to, infected with or recovered from COVID-19 (not recorded which). Each CDR3 is given with its conserved first and last residue. D genes are given only for firm matches. Part of the rows lack a size; the others show once, few, many or a class for expanded clones.

j_gene | v_gene | abundance | d_gene | CDR3nt | CDR3aa
TRBJ2-1 | TRBV18 | . | TRBD2 | TGTGCCAGCTCACCGACGGGACTAGCGGGGACAAGCTCCTACAATGAGCAGTTCTTC | CASSPTGLAGTSSYNEQFF
TRBJ1-1 | TRBV3-1/TRBV3-2 | . | . | TGTGCCAGCAGCCAAGGAGCACTGAACACTGAAGCTTTCTTT | CASSQGALNTEAFF
TRBJ2-7 | TRBV5-1 | . | TRBD2 | TGCGCCAGCAGTATCGGGGGGGAGGTCCACGAGCAGTACTTC | CASSIGGEVHEQYF
TRBJ1-5 | TRBV7-9 | once | TRBD1 | TGTGCCAGCACCAGAGACAGGGGCGATCAGCCCCAGCATTTT | CASTRDRGDQPQHF
TRBJ1-4 | TRBV6-1 | . | TRBD1 | TGTGCCAGCAGTGACGCTGGACAGGGTGCTAATGAAAAACTGTTTTTT | CASSDAGQGANEKLFF
TRBJ1-5 | TRBV2 | . | . | TGTGCCAGCAGTGAAAGTGGGTTGGGGGGGAGCAATCAGCCCCAGCATTTT | CASSESGLGGSNQPQHF
TRBJ2-5 | TRBV10-3 | . | TRBD2 | TGTGCCATCAGTGAGCCGGGGACTAGCGGGAGCAGAGACCAAGAGACCCAGTACTTC | CAISEPGTSGSRDQETQYF
TRBJ1-1 | TRBV7-8 | . | . | TGTGCCAGCAGCTTGGTGAGGAACACTGAAGCTTTCTTT | CASSLVRNTEAFF
TRBJ2-7 | TRBV7-2 | . | . | TGTGCCAGCAGCCTCCCGAGCTCCTACGAGCAGTACTTC | CASSLPSSYEQYF
TRBJ1-1 | TRBV18 | . | . | TGTGCCAGCTCCCGGATGGGGCGGCGTGAAGCTTTCTTT | CASSRMGRREAFF
TRBJ2-1 | TRBV7-2 | . | . | TGTGCCAGCAGCTCCCTATATACCGGGGGAGGCTATGAGCAGTTCTTC | CASSSLYTGGGYEQFF
TRBJ2-5 | TRBV5-1 | . | TRBD2 | TGCGCCAGCAGCTATAGCGGGAGGAGCGAGACCCAGTACTTC | CASSYSGRSETQYF
TRBJ2-2 | TRBV5-1 | . | TRBD2 | TGCGCCAGCAGCCACGGACTAGCGGGAGGAGAGGAGCTGTTTTTT | CASSHGLAGGEELFF
TRBJ2-5 | TRBV3-1/TRBV3-2 | . | TRBD1 | TGTGCCAGCAGTGACAGGGAAACCCAGTACTTC | CASSDRETQYF
TRBJ1-2 | TRBV18 | . | . | TGTGCCAGCTCACCACCGAACAGGGCCCTAGCTAACTATGGCTACACCTTC | CASSPPNRALANYGYTF
TRBJ1-5 | TRBV28 | . | . | TGTGCCAGCAGCTCGCTAGGCCATAGCAATCAGCCCCAGCATTTT | CASSSLGHSNQPQHF
TRBJ2-1 | TRBV4-2 | . | TRBD1 | TGTGCCAGCAGCCAAGAGTGGGCAGGGGGCTATGAGCAGTTCTTC | CASSQEWAGGYEQFF
TRBJ2-2 | TRBV15 | . | . | TGTGCCACCAGCATCACAGGGAACACCGGGGAGCTGTTTTTT | CATSITGNTGELFF
TRBJ2-3 | TRBV5-1 | . | TRBD2 | TGCGCCAGCAGCTTAGCTCCGACTAGCCGCACAGATACGCAGTATTTT | CASSLAPTSRTDTQYF
TRBJ2-5 | TRBV7-3 | . | TRBD2 | TGTGCCAGCAGCCCAGTAGCGGGAGGGAAACAAGAGACCCAGTACTTC | CASSPVAGGKQETQYF
TRBJ1-5 | TRBV10-3 | . | TRBD1 | TGTGCCATCAGTGAGTCGGGACAGGGGTATCAGCCCCAGCATTTT | CAISESGQGYQPQHF
TRBJ2-1 | TRBV27 | . | TRBD2 | TGTGCCAGCAGTTTCCAGCGGGGTGCTAACAATGAGCAGTTCTTC | CASSFQRGANNEQFF
TRBJ2-7 | TRBV7-8 | . | TRBD1 | TGTGCCAGCAGCTTAGTAGTTCGACAGGGGATATCCTACGAGCAGTACTTC | CASSLVVRQGISYEQYF